The text below deals with one TCR beta chain. TCRbeta library construction was performed incorporating unique molecular identifiers. One entry per CDR3 protein, called by TCRdb with MiXCR from the PCR reads. Counted here are 200,000 to 300,000 distinct CDR3 sequences, around 11% occurring once; the ten biggest clones make up around 2.5%. The sample originates from a study of T-cell reconstitution after alpha-beta-depleted transplantation in children. This CDR3 has 15 amino acids. Trimming shortened V by 3 bases and J by 11 bases, and 19 bases separated the two germline ends. Germline V gives CDR1 LNHDA, CDR2 SQIVND (reference sequence).

Sequencing used PBMCs from the stem cell graft donor, obtained from the stem cell graft. This receptor was taken from a human donor who donated a stem cell graft to a child with acute lymphoblastic leukemia. The gene calls are TRBV19 and TRBJ1-4; D gene unclear. CDR3 protein: CASSISAGQLMKLFF. Here the CDR3 DNA reads TGTGCCAGTAGTATTTCGGCCGGTCAGCTGATGAAACTGTTTTTT. Full variable domain (remainder filled in from reference TRBV19 and TRBJ1-4): DGGITQSPKYLFRKEGQNVTLSCEQNLNHDAMYWYRQDPGQGLRLIYYSQIVNDFQKGDIAEGYSVSREKKESFPLTVTSAQKNPTAFYLCASSISAGQLMKLFFGSGTQLSVL.